This T cell receptor beta chain appears in the sequencing data of a study of T cells after yellow fever vaccination. MiXCR was run by TCRdb on the 5' RACE reads, yielding one entry per CDR3 protein. The profile shows 250,000 to 300,000 distinct CDR3 sequences, over 4.5% of them singletons. V was cut by 7 bases and J by 11 bases, with 17 bases left in between. Germline lookup yields CDR1 MNHEY and CDR2 SVGAGI. CDR3 length: 12 amino acids. This clonotype was seen only a few times. The chain combines TRBV6-5 with TRBJ1-1; a weak D match, TRBD1 (5 bases). The receptor was isolated from a man between 18 and 29 years old who received the YFV17D yellow fever vaccine. Material: CD4+ T cells sorted from PBMCs, obtained on the day of the yellow fever booster vaccination. CDR3 nucleotides: TGTGCCAGCACTGCCCAGACGGGGGATGCTTTCTTT. It encodes CASTAQTGDAFF.